These T cell receptor beta chains were read from a single sample in a study of blood T cell repertoires in COVID-19. Here immunoSEQ multiplex PCR was the method, and the copy in TCRdb shows in-frame clones only, minus some. Here the sample spans a few hundred thousand clones, more than 75% being singletons. Sequenced input: peripheral blood. These receptors all stem from a man in his sixties who had recovered from COVID-19. The CDR3 runs from the conserved cysteine through the conserved F or W. Fields, in order: J gene, V gene, D gene, clone size, CDR3 DNA, CDR3 protein. A D gene is named only where the DNA matches it firmly. Not all rows give a size; the values are once, few, many and, for expanded clones, a class.

J gene: TRBJ1-2
V gene: TRBV30
D gene: TRBD1
clone size: once
CDR3 DNA: TGTGCCTGGAGTGTAGACAGGGGCCATGGCTACACCTTC
CDR3 protein: CAWSVDRGHGYTF

J gene: TRBJ2-7
V gene: TRBV7-8
D gene: TRBD2
clone size: -
CDR3 DNA: TGTGCCAGCAGCTCGGGGACTAGCGGGAGTAGCGAGCAGTACTTC
CDR3 protein: CASSSGTSGSSEQYF

J gene: TRBJ1-6
V gene: TRBV9
D gene: TRBD1
clone size: -
CDR3 DNA: TGTGCCAACAGCGCGAGGACAGGGTCCTATAATTCACCCCTCCACTTT
CDR3 protein: CANSARTGSYNSPLHF

J gene: TRBJ2-3
V gene: TRBV7-9
D gene: -
clone size: -
CDR3 DNA: TGTGCCAGCAGCTTAGACCGCCGGGGGGATACGCAGTATTTT
CDR3 protein: CASSLDRRGDTQYF

J gene: TRBJ1-2
V gene: TRBV2
D gene: -
clone size: -
CDR3 DNA: TGTGCCAGCAGCGTTCAGGTGGGCTACACCTTC
CDR3 protein: CASSVQVGYTF

J gene: TRBJ1-5
V gene: TRBV20-1
D gene: -
clone size: -
CDR3 DNA: TGCAGTGCTAGCGATGGCCAGCCCCAGCATTTT
CDR3 protein: CSASDGQPQHF

J gene: TRBJ1-5
V gene: TRBV30
D gene: TRBD1
clone size: -
CDR3 DNA: TGTGCCTGGGGACAGGGAGGAAACAATCAGCCCCAGCATTTT
CDR3 protein: CAWGQGGNNQPQHF

J gene: TRBJ2-1
V gene: TRBV2
D gene: TRBD2
clone size: -
CDR3 DNA: TGTGCCAGCAGGTCGGCTAGCGGGCTTAACAATGAGCAGTTCTTC
CDR3 protein: CASRSASGLNNEQFF

J gene: TRBJ1-2
V gene: TRBV5-1
D gene: TRBD1
clone size: -
CDR3 DNA: TGCGCCAGCAGCTTCCTAGACAGGGCGGGGGGCTACACCTTC
CDR3 protein: CASSFLDRAGGYTF

J gene: TRBJ1-5
V gene: TRBV27
D gene: -
clone size: -
CDR3 DNA: TGTGCCAGCAGGATTAAACAGGGTGAGGGGATTAGCAATCAGCCCCAGCATTTT
CDR3 protein: CASRIKQGEGISNQPQHF

J gene: TRBJ2-7
V gene: TRBV9
D gene: -
clone size: -
CDR3 DNA: TGTGCCAGCAGCGTAGGAGGGGCAGGGGCCTACGAGCAGTACTTC
CDR3 protein: CASSVGGAGAYEQYF

J gene: TRBJ1-2
V gene: TRBV19
D gene: -
clone size: -
CDR3 DNA: TGTGCCGTCACGAACTTCTCTAACTATGGCTACACCTTC
CDR3 protein: CAVTNFSNYGYTF

J gene: TRBJ2-2
V gene: TRBV4-2
D gene: -
clone size: few
CDR3 DNA: TGTGCCAGCAGCCAAGATCCAGTCGGAGGGGTCGGAACCGGGGAGCTGTTTTTT
CDR3 protein: CASSQDPVGGVGTGELFF

J gene: TRBJ2-7
V gene: TRBV6-5
D gene: TRBD1
clone size: few
CDR3 DNA: TGTGCCAGCAGCCTTGGGACAGAGTACGAGCAGTACTTC
CDR3 protein: CASSLGTEYEQYF

J gene: TRBJ2-1
V gene: TRBV7-2
D gene: TRBD1
clone size: once
CDR3 DNA: TGTGCCAGCAGCTTAGGACAGGGGTACGAGCAGTTCTTC
CDR3 protein: CASSLGQGYEQFF

J gene: TRBJ2-2
V gene: TRBV9
D gene: -
clone size: once
CDR3 DNA: TGTGCCAGCAGCGGAGAGGGCCGAACCGGGGAGCTGTTTTTT
CDR3 protein: CASSGEGRTGELFF

J gene: TRBJ2-1
V gene: TRBV3-1/TRBV3-2
D gene: -
clone size: -
CDR3 DNA: TGTGCTAGTCGGGGGAACTACAATGAGCAGTTCTTC
CDR3 protein: CASRGNYNEQFF

J gene: TRBJ1-1
V gene: TRBV28
D gene: TRBD1
clone size: -
CDR3 DNA: TGTGCCAGCCTATCTGCTGGGACAGGGGGCACTGAAGCTTTCTTT
CDR3 protein: CASLSAGTGGTEAFF

J gene: TRBJ2-3
V gene: TRBV2
D gene: -
clone size: -
CDR3 DNA: TGTGCCAGCTATGAGGTCGGGGTCGGGGGAGATACGCAGTATTTT
CDR3 protein: CASYEVGVGGDTQYF

J gene: TRBJ2-1
V gene: TRBV27
D gene: TRBD2
clone size: -
CDR3 DNA: TGTGCCAGCAGGAGAGCTAGCGGGAGGGGGGACAATGAGCAGTTCTTC
CDR3 protein: CASRRASGRGDNEQFF

J gene: TRBJ2-2
V gene: TRBV7-3
D gene: -
clone size: -
CDR3 DNA: TGTGCCAGCAGCCTCGGGGGTTTAAACACCGGGGAGCTGTTTTTT
CDR3 protein: CASSLGGLNTGELFF

J gene: TRBJ2-1
V gene: TRBV5-8
D gene: TRBD2
clone size: -
CDR3 DNA: TGTGCCAGCAGCTCCGGGACTAGCGGGCTCTACAATGAGCAGTTCTTC
CDR3 protein: CASSSGTSGLYNEQFF

J gene: TRBJ2-7
V gene: TRBV5-1
D gene: TRBD2
clone size: -
CDR3 DNA: TGCGCCAGCAGCTCGCCGGGACTAGCGGGAGGGCCCTCCTACGAGCAGTACTTC
CDR3 protein: CASSSPGLAGGPSYEQYF

J gene: TRBJ2-2
V gene: TRBV4-2
D gene: -
clone size: -
CDR3 DNA: TGTGCCAGCAGCCAAGAAGGAACAGGGCCCACCGGGGAGCTGTTTTTT
CDR3 protein: CASSQEGTGPTGELFF

J gene: TRBJ1-3
V gene: TRBV7-8
D gene: -
clone size: -
CDR3 DNA: TGTGCCAGCACCCGGGGGGGGACTGGAAACACCATATATTTT
CDR3 protein: CASTRGGTGNTIYF

J gene: TRBJ1-6
V gene: TRBV19
D gene: TRBD1
clone size: -
CDR3 DNA: TGTGCCAGTAGTCCACCGACAGGGTATAATTCACCCCTCCACTTT
CDR3 protein: CASSPPTGYNSPLHF

J gene: TRBJ2-1
V gene: TRBV28
D gene: TRBD1
clone size: -
CDR3 DNA: TGTGCCAGCAGAACGGGACAGGGGTTAACCGGTGAGCAGTTCTTC
CDR3 protein: CASRTGQGLTGEQFF

J gene: TRBJ2-7
V gene: TRBV6-6
D gene: TRBD1
clone size: -
CDR3 DNA: TGTGCCAGCAGTGACAGGGAAGGATACGAGCAGTACTTC
CDR3 protein: CASSDREGYEQYF

J gene: TRBJ2-1
V gene: TRBV5-4
D gene: -
clone size: -
CDR3 DNA: TGTGCCAGCTTCAGGGGCGTCCCGAGCTCCTACAATGAGCAGTTCTTC
CDR3 protein: CASFRGVPSSYNEQFF

J gene: TRBJ1-2
V gene: TRBV12-3/TRBV12-4
D gene: TRBD1
clone size: -
CDR3 DNA: TGTGCCAGCCGACAGGGGAACTATGGCTACACCTTC
CDR3 protein: CASRQGNYGYTF

J gene: TRBJ2-7
V gene: TRBV7-2
D gene: TRBD2
clone size: -
CDR3 DNA: TGTGCCAGCAGCTTCGCCGGACTAGCGGGGGGAACCTACGAGCAGTACTTC
CDR3 protein: CASSFAGLAGGTYEQYF

J gene: TRBJ1-6
V gene: TRBV27
D gene: TRBD1
clone size: -
CDR3 DNA: TGTGCCAGCAGTAAATGGACAGGGCTGAGCTCCTATAATTCACCCCTCCACTTT
CDR3 protein: CASSKWTGLSSYNSPLHF

J gene: TRBJ1-1
V gene: TRBV30
D gene: TRBD1
clone size: once
CDR3 DNA: TGTGCCTGGAGTCGGACAGGGATTGAAGCTTTCTTT
CDR3 protein: CAWSRTGIEAFF

J gene: TRBJ1-6
V gene: TRBV7-2
D gene: -
clone size: -
CDR3 DNA: TGTGCCAGCAGCTTATTGGGACTTAATTCACCCCTCCACTTT
CDR3 protein: CASSLLGLNSPLHF

J gene: TRBJ1-1
V gene: TRBV30
D gene: -
clone size: -
CDR3 DNA: TGTGCCTGGACCCATGCGGTGGGTACTGAAGCTTTCTTT
CDR3 protein: CAWTHAVGTEAFF

J gene: TRBJ1-1
V gene: TRBV30
D gene: -
clone size: -
CDR3 DNA: TGTGCCTGGAATGTCGGGAACACTGAAGCTTTCTTT
CDR3 protein: CAWNVGNTEAFF

J gene: TRBJ2-5
V gene: TRBV29-1
D gene: TRBD1
clone size: -
CDR3 DNA: TGCAGCGTTATAGACAGGGGGGGGTTCAAACCCCAAGAGACCCAGTACTTC
CDR3 protein: CSVIDRGGFKPQETQYF

J gene: TRBJ1-6
V gene: TRBV12-5
D gene: TRBD1
clone size: -
CDR3 DNA: TGTGCTAGTGGTTGGACAGGGTATAATTCACCCCTCCACTTT
CDR3 protein: CASGWTGYNSPLHF

J gene: TRBJ2-3
V gene: TRBV7-6
D gene: -
clone size: -
CDR3 DNA: TGTGCCAGCAGCTTAGCGCCGGCAGATACGCAGTATTTT
CDR3 protein: CASSLAPADTQYF

J gene: TRBJ2-5
V gene: TRBV7-3
D gene: TRBD2
clone size: -
CDR3 DNA: TGTGCCAGCAGCGTAGCGGGGGGCCAAGAGACCCAGTACTTC
CDR3 protein: CASSVAGGQETQYF

J gene: TRBJ2-5
V gene: TRBV3-1/TRBV3-2
D gene: -
clone size: few
CDR3 DNA: TGTGCCAGCCGGAGGGCTGAGACCCAGTACTTC
CDR3 protein: CASRRAETQYF

J gene: TRBJ1-5
V gene: TRBV5-6
D gene: -
clone size: -
CDR3 DNA: TGTGCCAGCAGCAAAACAGGTTACCAGCCCCAGCATTTT
CDR3 protein: CASSKTGYQPQHF

J gene: TRBJ2-7
V gene: TRBV19
D gene: -
clone size: -
CDR3 DNA: TGTGCCAGTAGTATCGGCTACGAGCAGTACTTC
CDR3 protein: CASSIGYEQYF

J gene: TRBJ2-3
V gene: TRBV5-1
D gene: TRBD2
clone size: -
CDR3 DNA: TGCGCCAGCAGCTTGAGAGCGGGAGGGTCCGAAAATACGCAGTATTTT
CDR3 protein: CASSLRAGGSENTQYF

J gene: TRBJ1-5
V gene: TRBV19
D gene: -
clone size: -
CDR3 DNA: TGTGCCAGTAGTACCCACAGTAGCGCATGGTATAGCAATCAGCCCCAGCATTTT
CDR3 protein: CASSTHSSAWYSNQPQHF

J gene: TRBJ2-1
V gene: TRBV2
D gene: TRBD1
clone size: -
CDR3 DNA: TGTGCCAGCAGTGGTGGGGGGGACAGGGTCCACCTCTTC
CDR3 protein: CASSGGGDRVHLF

J gene: TRBJ2-2
V gene: TRBV6-6
D gene: TRBD1
clone size: -
CDR3 DNA: TGTGCCAGCAGTTCACGACAGGGCCCCACCGGGGAGCTGTTTTTT
CDR3 protein: CASSSRQGPTGELFF

J gene: TRBJ1-4
V gene: TRBV4-2
D gene: -
clone size: -
CDR3 DNA: TGTGCCAGCAGCCAAGTGGAGGGTGGTAATGAAAAACTGTTTTTT
CDR3 protein: CASSQVEGGNEKLFF

J gene: TRBJ2-5
V gene: TRBV11-2
D gene: -
clone size: -
CDR3 DNA: TGTGCCAGCAGCTTAGGTGCGACTCACGGGCAAGAGACCCAGTACTTC
CDR3 protein: CASSLGATHGQETQYF